The T cell receptor (beta chain) described here comes from a study of T cell repertoires in ileal Crohn's disease. Each sample's TCRB immunosequencing used 500 to 550 nanograms of biopsy DNA. Here immunoSEQ multiplex PCR was the method, and the copy in TCRdb shows in-frame clones only, minus some. The sample has approximately 12,000 clones, around 77% seen once. V was pared by 6 bases and J by 2 bases, with 7 bases of the junction left unmatched. There are 16 residues in the CDR3. The germline CDR1 and CDR2 sequences are SNHLY and FYNNEI. This TCR came from an adult with Crohn's disease. Material for sequencing was ileal tissue. This sequence joins TRBV2 and TRBJ2-6; TRBD1 agrees at 7 bases. The CDR3 DNA follows: TGTGCCAGCAGGGAAAGGACAGGCGCTGGGGCCAACGTCCTGACTTTC. Translation gives CASRERTGAGANVLTF. Drawing the rest from reference TRBV2 and TRBJ2-6, the complete variable domain is EPEVTQTPSHQVTQMGQEVILRCVPISNHLYFYWYRQILGQKVEFLVSFYNNEISEKSEIFDDQFSVERPDGSNFTLKIRSTKLEDSAMYFCASRERTGAGANVLTFGAGSRLTVL.